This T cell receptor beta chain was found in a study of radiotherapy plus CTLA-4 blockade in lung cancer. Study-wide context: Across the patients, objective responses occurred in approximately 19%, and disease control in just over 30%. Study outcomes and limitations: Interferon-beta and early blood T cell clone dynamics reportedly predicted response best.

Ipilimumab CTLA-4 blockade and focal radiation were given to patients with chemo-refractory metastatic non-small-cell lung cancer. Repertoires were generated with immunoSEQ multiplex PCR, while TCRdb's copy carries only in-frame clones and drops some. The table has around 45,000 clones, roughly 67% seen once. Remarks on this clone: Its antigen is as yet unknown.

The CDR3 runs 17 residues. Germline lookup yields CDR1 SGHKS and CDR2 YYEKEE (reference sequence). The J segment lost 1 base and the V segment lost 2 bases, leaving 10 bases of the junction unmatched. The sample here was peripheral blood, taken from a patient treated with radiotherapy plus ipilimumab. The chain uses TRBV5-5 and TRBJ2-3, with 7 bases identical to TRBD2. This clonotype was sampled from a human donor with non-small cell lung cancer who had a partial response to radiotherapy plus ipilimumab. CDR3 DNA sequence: TGTGCCAGCAGCTTATCCCCCAGCGGGGCCCGCACAGATACGCAGTATTTT. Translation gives CASSLSPSGARTDTQYF. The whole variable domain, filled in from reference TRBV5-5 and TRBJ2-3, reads DAGVTQSPTHLIKTRGQQVTLRCSPISGHKSVSWYQQVLGQGPQFIFQYYEKEERGRGNFPDRFSARQFPNYSSELNVNALLLGDSALYLCASSLSPSGARTDTQYFGPGTRLTVL.